This T cell receptor (beta chain) was captured by sequencing in a study of blood T cell repertoires in COVID-19. As for the study in general: Sites across the United States, Italy and Spain contributed samples from acute and convalescent COVID-19. PBMCs, B-cell-depleted T cells, or T cells provided the cDNA or gDNA that made up the material.

Original processing methods: Using reference gene primer amplification, nucleated cell counts were estimated. Using immunoSEQ multiplex PCR, the repertoire was profiled, and TCRdb retains in-frame clones only, with some absent. The DNA gave D and trimming, while V, J and clone size come from that table. The sample records a few hundred thousand clones, about four fifths being singletons. Losses at the gene ends were 4 bases for V and 4 bases for J; bases not matched to a gene: 6. The CDR3 sequence is 14 residues long. Germline V gene sequence: CDR1 LNHDA, CDR2 SQIVND (reference sequence). Sequenced sample: peripheral blood. This sequence was found in a man aged 25-40 years who had recovered from COVID-19. The V gene is TRBV19, the J gene TRBJ2-5; 7 bases are shared with TRBD2. Written as DNA, the CDR3 is TGTGCCAGTAGTACCGGGACTACCGGAGAGACCCAGTACTTC. It encodes CASSTGTTGETQYF.